The entry that follows covers one T cell receptor beta chain sequence. The data were obtained in a study of shared clonotypes between healthy human individuals. The authors distributed each subset's genomic DNA evenly over several immunoSEQ plates. Sequenced by immunoSEQ multiplex PCR; TCRdb stores in-frame clones only, minus some. The repertoire has millions of clones, about 95% of them found once; the top ten carry roughly 1%. CD45RO-negative CD8 cells positively selected for CCR7 made up the naive population, which excluded terminally differentiated effector memory CD45RA+ cells. The specimen sequenced was naive CD8+ T cells sorted from blood. The receptor was derived from a man aged 18 to 29 in good health.

Here the CDR3 reads CASKLPGTGYHEQYF. In DNA form, the CDR3 reads TGTGCCAGCAAACTACCCGGGACAGGGTACCACGAGCAGTACTTC. This rearrangement joins TRBV28 to TRBJ2-7; 9 bases are shared with TRBD1. V gave up 7 bases and J gave up 5 bases; unmatched junction bases: 12. Germline lookup yields CDR1 MDHEN and CDR2 SYDVKM. This CDR3 is built from 15 residues.